These 3 T cell receptor beta chains were sequenced from one sample in a study of memory B cells and T cells in multiple sclerosis. Here immunoSEQ multiplex PCR was the method, and the copy in TCRdb shows in-frame clones only, minus some. The table includes 30,000 or so clones, roughly 86% detected once. Their specific antigens are unknown. Stimulus-free culture yielded autoproliferating CFSE-dim and non-proliferating CFSE-high T cells, each sequenced separately. Pooled replicate wells came from 5x10^7 CFSE-labeled PBMCs cultured about seven days without stimulus. The source material was PBMCs from blood kept in culture. These receptors all stem from a human donor with multiple sclerosis.

The V call is TRBV6-1, the J call TRBJ1-2; 8 bases are a match to TRBD1. The ends lost 5 bases at V and 8 bases at J; junction bases unmatched: 10. Germline loops: CDR1 MNHNS, CDR2 SASEGT. This CDR3 has 14 amino acids. In DNA form, the CDR3 reads TGTGCCAGCAGTCAGGGACAGGCCCCGAGGGGCTACACCTTC. Its translation: CASSQGQAPRGYTF.

The V and J genes are TRBV5-4 and TRBJ1-1; D remains unclear. CDR1 and CDR2 (germline): SGHNT, YYREEE (reference sequence). The CDR3 runs to 13 residues. V lost 0 bases to trimming and J lost 3 bases, with 6 bases between them. This CDR3 is CASSLAGYTEAFF. The CDR3 nucleotides are TGTGCCAGCAGCTTGGCGGGGTACACTGAAGCTTTCTTT.

This clone was seen a few times. V and J are TRBV6-1 and TRBJ2-5, with 8 positions matching TRBD1. The CDR3 contains 14 residues. Germline CDR1 reads MNHNS; CDR2 reads SASEGT. V lost 2 bases and J lost 3; bases outside the gene matches: 2. CDR3 nucleotides: TGTGCCAGCAGTGAATCGACAGGGGAAGAGACCCAGTACTTC. Its protein product is CASSESTGEETQYF.